The 13 T cell receptor beta chains below were found in one sample sequenced in a study of T-cell memory formation after mild COVID-19. TCRdb ran MiXCR on the 5' RACE reads and lists one entry per CDR3 protein. The data hold approximately 580,000 distinct CDR3 sequences, with roughly 20% observed a single time. Sequenced: PBMCs or a T cell subset sorted from them (not recorded which). The receptor source for this set is an adult woman who had mild COVID-19 (a few samples of this study predate the infection). Cell type and time point are not known.

This clonotype was seen more than once but under ten times. This chain links TRBV5-5 with TRBJ1-1; D unclear. The V end lost 2 bases, the J end lost 0 bases, and 14 bases lay between the germline ends. The CDR3 is made up of 16 amino acids. Per the germline V gene, CDR1 is SGHKS and CDR2 is YYEKEE (reference sequence). CDR3 in DNA: TGTGCCAGCAGCTTAATACCCGCCCGGTTGAACACTGAAGCTTTCTTT. As protein: CASSLIPARLNTEAFF. Complete variable domain (other parts from reference TRBV5-5 and TRBJ1-1): DAGVTQSPTHLIKTRGQQVTLRCSPISGHKSVSWYQQVLGQGPQFIFQYYEKEERGRGNFPDRFSARQFPNYSSELNVNALLLGDSALYLCASSLIPARLNTEAFFGQGTRLTVV.

This clonotype was seen a single time. The rearrangement joins TRBV7-9 to TRBJ1-1; 7 bases line up with TRBD1. CDR1 is SEHNR and CDR2 is FQNEAQ in the germline V gene (reference sequence). This CDR3 comprises 11 residues. Unmatched junction bases numbered 2, after V lost 7 bases and J lost 6 bases. In DNA form, the CDR3 reads TGTGCCAGCACCCAGGGGGCTGAAGCTTTCTTT. Its translation is CASTQGAEAFF.

Only a few counts were recorded for this clonotype. The chain uses TRBV29-1 and TRBJ2-3; possibly TRBD2 for D (6 bases). CDR3 size: 15 residues. V was pared by 6 bases and J by 1 base, with 17 bases between. CDR1 and CDR2 (germline): SQVTM, ANQGSEA. This CDR3 reads CSVTTLAGRTDTQYF. The DNA for the CDR3 is TGCAGCGTGACGACACTAGCAGGGCGCACAGATACGCAGTATTTT.

The chain joins TRBV12-3 or TRBV12-4 to TRBJ1-4; the D gene is possibly TRBD1 (5 bases). Trimming took off 5 bases at V and 8 bases at J, with 21 bases between the two ends. This CDR3 comprises 16 residues. CDR3 nucleotide sequence: TGTGCCAGCAGTACCCCCAGGGAAGGGCTAAACGAAAAACTGTTTTTT. Translating it yields CASSTPREGLNEKLFF.

Ten or more counts support this clonotype. The chain carries TRBV12-3 or TRBV12-4 and TRBJ2-3; possible D gene TRBD1, 5 bases. The CDR3 loop spans 13 amino acids. Deletions cut 3 bases from V and 4 bases from J, with 8 bases between. The CDR3 loop reads CASSLKGADTQYF. The CDR3 region has the DNA TGTGCCAGCAGTTTGAAAGGGGCAGATACGCAGTATTTT.

In DNA form, the CDR3 reads TGTGCCAGCAGTCCGACCGACGGGCGGCGCACAGATACGCAGTATTTT. Translating gives CASSPTDGRRTDTQYF. J is TRBJ2-3 and V is TRBV12-3 or TRBV12-4, with D unresolved. This CDR3 has 16 residues. Trimming removed 5 bases from V and 1 base from J, with 16 bases in between.

J is TRBJ2-3 and V is TRBV7-8; D not resolved. Trimming shortened V by 2 bases and J by 3 bases, and 9 bases separated the two germline ends. Germline loops: CDR1 SGHVS, CDR2 FQNEAQ. The CDR3 covers 14 residues. The CDR3 DNA follows: TGTGCCAGCAGCTTATTTTACCAGACAGATACGCAGTATTTT. Translated, it gives CASSLFYQTDTQYF.

This clonotype was observed many times. The V and J genes are TRBV20-1 and TRBJ2-2; 9 bases are shared with TRBD1. With V trimmed by 5 bases and J by 8 bases, 9 bases remained unmatched. Germline lookup yields CDR1 DFQATT and CDR2 SNEGSKA (reference sequence). This CDR3 comprises 14 residues. This CDR3 is CSAVRQGDLGELFF. CDR3 coding DNA: TGCAGTGCTGTACGACAGGGGGATCTGGGGGAGCTGTTTTTT.

This clonotype was observed a handful of times. V is TRBV11-2 and J is TRBJ2-6; D is ambiguous. The germline V and J ends were trimmed by 4 bases and 9 bases, with 19 bases remaining between them. The CDR3 has 16 amino acids. Germline CDR1 SGHAT, CDR2 FQNNGV. This CDR3 is CASSYSSGRKGNVLTF. The CDR3 DNA sequence: TGTGCCAGCAGCTACTCCTCCGGCCGGAAAGGCAACGTCCTGACTTTC.

V usage is TRBV12-3 or TRBV12-4 and J usage is TRBJ1-6; maybe TRBD1 (5 bases). V was pared by 3 bases and J by 12 bases, with 15 bases between. The CDR3 is 14 residues long. The CDR3 region has the DNA TGTGCCAGCAGTTTCCAAGGCGGGGGGGGACCCCTCCACTTT. Protein sequence: CASSFQGGGGPLHF.

The chain employs TRBV30 and TRBJ2-5, with D unresolved. The length of the CDR3 is 14 residues. Germline V gives CDR1 GTSNPN, CDR2 SVGIG (reference sequence). V was pared by 4 bases and J by 3 bases, with 15 bases between. The CDR3 bases are TGTGCCTGGAATGTGGGAAGGGTCAAAGAGACCCAGTACTTC. Amino acid sequence: CAWNVGRVKETQYF.

The gene calls are TRBV5-1 and TRBJ1-1; D unresolved. Germline-derived CDR1 and CDR2 are SGHRS and YFSETQ. Trimming removed 5 bases from V and 0 bases from J, with 11 bases in between. This CDR3 has 14 amino acids. For the CDR3, the DNA is TGCGCCAGCAGGACCGGAGCTCTGAACACTGAAGCTTTCTTT. Its protein product is CASRTGALNTEAFF.

The genes are TRBV9 and TRBJ1-2; D is undetermined. V was pared by 4 bases and J by 7 bases, with 11 bases between. The CDR3 consists of 12 residues. Germline lookup yields CDR1 SGDLS and CDR2 YYNGEE. In DNA form, the CDR3 reads TGTGCCAGCAGCCCGGAGGTGGGTGGCTACACCTTC. Protein sequence: CASSPEVGGYTF.